This T cell receptor beta chain was identified in a study of identical twins. MiXCR was run by TCRdb on the 5' RACE reads, yielding one entry per CDR3 protein. The sample records 450,000 to 650,000 distinct CDR3 sequences, about 16% being singletons. Study-wide points: Less excess twin sharing appeared in beta out-of-frame sequences.

Remarks on this clonotype: The antigen is undetermined.

This sample was also put to use in a study of yellow fever vaccine responses in identical twins. This second study notes: Reportedly, twins' vaccine T cell responses looked partly convergent and partly personalized.

The sequencing sample was made of CD4+ T cells sorted from blood. The clonotype comes from a woman under 30 in good health.

The CDR3 nucleotides are TGTGCCAGCAGCCCTATGGGACCCCGCGGGGCCAACGTCCTGACTTTC. As protein: CASSPMGPRGANVLTF. The J gene is TRBJ2-6, the V gene TRBV5-5, with D perhaps being TRBD1 or TRBD2 (5 bases each). The V end lost 4 bases, the J end lost 4 bases, and 15 bases lay between the germline ends. CDR1 and CDR2 (germline): SGHKS, YYEKEE (reference sequence). This CDR3 comprises 16 residues.